The 2 T cell receptor beta chains below were found in one sample sequenced in a study of breast tumors, draining lymph nodes, adjacent tissues. Breast cancer patients provided tissue from their axillary draining lymph nodes. Via MiXCR, TCRdb re-called the multiplex PCR reads, giving one row per CDR3 protein. The table lists fewer than 300,000 distinct CDR3 sequences, about 30% of them singletons. What was sequenced was axillary lymph node tissue. These receptors were obtained from a female donor with breast cancer. Some clones in this sample may be carry-over from other donors' samples.

The chain has TRBV24-1 and TRBJ1-1, with D tentatively TRBD1 (5 bases). The germline V and J ends were trimmed by 1 base and 3 bases, with 17 bases remaining between them. CDR3 length: 17 residues. Germline assignment: CDR1 KGHDR and CDR2 SFDVKD. The CDR3 region is CATSDLEGFRRDTEAFF. Here the CDR3 DNA reads TGTGCCACCAGTGATTTAGAGGGGTTTAGGCGTGACACTGAAGCTTTCTTT.

This clonotype appeared a few times. A much larger clone sits a single nucleotide away, making a read error possible. V is TRBV5-1 and J is TRBJ2-5; 9 bases line up with TRBD2. V gave up 4 bases and J gave up 5 bases; unmatched junction bases: 9. The CDR3 is made up of 15 amino acids. Germline lookup yields CDR1 SGHRS and CDR2 YFSETQ. CDR3 nucleotides: TGCGCCAGCAGCGCTAGCGGGGCAGGGCACGAGACCCAGTACTTC. It translates to CASSASGAGHETQYF.